Below, one T cell receptor beta chain is given with its context. Its antigen remains unidentified. The data stem from a study of CXCR3-negative and CXCR3-positive naive CD8 T cells. Background on the study: Sequencing brought in 150 million or so TRB reads altogether, and each library got about 1.5 +/- 0.3 million.

CDR1 is MNHEY and CDR2 is SVGEGT in the germline V gene. The CDR3 has 14 residues. UMI-tagged TRB cDNA libraries were built via 5' RACE. TCRdb re-called the 5' RACE reads and gives one entry per CDR3 protein, without DNA. The sample holds 95,000 to 100,000 distinct CDR3 sequences. All CD8+ T cell subsets were sorted in triplicate at fewer than 350,000 cells each. Naive CD8+ T lymphocytes were specified as CD45RO-CCR7+CD27+CD95-. Findings of the study overall: Memory, not naive, CXCR3-negative and CXCR3-positive cells differed in TRBV-TRBJ usage. CXCR3-positive naive cells carried more hydrophobic TRB CDR3s than CXCR3-negative naive cells did.

The material sequenced was naive CXCR3+ CD8+ T cells from blood. The subset was: CD45RO-CCR7+CD27+CD95- naive CD8+ T cells expressing CXCR3 (TNR3+). The chain joins TRBV6-2 or TRBV6-3 to TRBJ2-1; TCRdb names TRBD2, which stays unverified in the absence of DNA. The TCR was taken from a human donor in good health. Some clones in this sample may be carry-over from other donors' samples. CDR3 protein: CASTQAGLNNEQFF.